The next 7 T cell receptor beta chains were all read from a single sample in a study of blood T cells in healthy people across ages. Primed by a sample-barcoded 5' primer and a J-beta primer mix, a second PCR proceeded for 7 to 11 cycles. TCRdb analysed the 5' RACE reads with MiXCR anew, one entry per CDR3 protein. Altogether about 1.6 million distinct CDR3 sequences are present, almost 35% being singletons, with the ten largest covering 10% to 12%. The sequencing input was blood. The source is a woman younger than 45 in good health.

As concerns this clonotype: A much more abundant neighbour one base away suggests this may be a read error. V usage is TRBV29-1 and J usage is TRBJ2-5; TRBD1 matches 7 bases. This CDR3 contains 12 residues. CDR1 and CDR2 (germline): SQVTM, ANQGSEA. With 5 bases clipped from V and 9 bases from J, the junction kept 9 bases outside the gene matches. The CDR3 spells CSVRRGLEAQYF. The CDR3 nucleotides read TGCAGCGTTCGAAGGGGGCTGGAGGCCCAGTACTTC.

This chain uses TRBV9 with TRBJ2-1; D is uncertain. The J call is uncertain, as TRBJ2-7 better fits the DNA end. Germline-derived CDR1 and CDR2 are SGDLS and YYNGEE. This CDR3 is built from 13 residues. CDR3 bases: TGTGCCAGCAGCGTAGGGTCCCCGGACGAGCAGTACTTC. It specifies CASSVGSPDEQYF.

This clonotype was seen a few times. The CDR3 loop reads CASSEPGLAGTTDTQYF. The CDR3 DNA follows: TGTGCCAGCAGTGAACCGGGACTAGCGGGGACCACAGATACGCAGTATTTT. V gene TRBV6-1 combines with J gene TRBJ2-3, with TRBD2 matching 13 bases. This CDR3 is 17 amino acids long. With V trimmed by 2 bases and J by 2 bases, 4 bases remained unmatched. Germline CDR1 MNHNS, CDR2 SASEGT.

The rearrangement links TRBV6-5 to TRBJ2-5; TRBD1 aligns across 7 bases. Per the germline V gene, CDR1 is MNHEY and CDR2 is SVGAGI. The length of the CDR3 is 15 residues. The ends lost 6 bases at V and 7 bases at J; junction bases unmatched: 14. In nucleotides, the CDR3 is TGTGCCAGCAGGCCGGGGACAGCTCGGTCCGGGACCCAGTACTTC. As protein: CASRPGTARSGTQYF.

This sequence joins TRBV5-5 and TRBJ2-1, with D possibly being TRBD2 (6 bases). Germline V CDR1 and CDR2: SGHKS, YYEKEE (reference sequence). The CDR3 sequence is 14 residues long. V lost 3 bases to trimming and J lost 8 bases, with 15 bases between them. CDR3 residues: CASSSTGVKYEQFF. DNA for the CDR3: TGTGCCAGCAGCTCGACGGGGGTGAAATATGAGCAGTTCTTC.

This clonotype was seen a handful of times. The V gene is TRBV30, the J gene TRBJ1-2; 7 bases align to TRBD1. The CDR3 consists of 13 residues. Trimming took 1 base from V and 7 from J; bases not matched to a gene: 6. The V gene's germline CDR1 is GTSNPN and CDR2 SVGIG (reference sequence). The CDR3 region is CAWSATQGSGYTF. CDR3 DNA sequence: TGTGCCTGGAGTGCCACACAGGGGTCTGGCTACACCTTC. Drawing the rest from reference TRBV30 and TRBJ1-2, the complete variable domain is SQTIHQWPATLVQPVGSPLSLECTVEGTSNPNLYWYRQAAGRGLQLLFYSVGIGQISSEVPQNLSASRPQDRQFILSSKKLLLSDSGFYLCAWSATQGSGYTFGSGTRLTVV.

The chain recombines TRBV7-8 with TRBJ2-7; D unclear. In germline, CDR1 is SGHVS, CDR2 FQNEAQ. Between the trimmed V and J ends, which lost 5 bases and 5 bases, there was a span of 19 bases. The CDR3 runs 15 residues. The DNA for the CDR3 is TGTGCCAGCAGCAAGACCGACAAGGTGGTGGACGAGCAGTACTTC. Protein product: CASSKTDKVVDEQYF.